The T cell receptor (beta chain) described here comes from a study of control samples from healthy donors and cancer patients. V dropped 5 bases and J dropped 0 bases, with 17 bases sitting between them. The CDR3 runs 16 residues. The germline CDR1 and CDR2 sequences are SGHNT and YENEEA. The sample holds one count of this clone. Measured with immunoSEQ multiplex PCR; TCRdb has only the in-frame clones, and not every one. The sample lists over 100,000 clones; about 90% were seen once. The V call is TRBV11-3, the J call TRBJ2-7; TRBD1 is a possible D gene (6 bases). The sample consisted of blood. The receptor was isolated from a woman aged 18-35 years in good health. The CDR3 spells CASSPTGPTSSYEQYF. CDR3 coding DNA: TGTGCCAGCAGCCCAACAGGGCCCACCAGCTCCTACGAGCAGTACTTC.